This T cell receptor beta chain originates from a study of T-cell memory formation after mild COVID-19. Overall study context: There were largely donor-specific TCR clusters. Findings of the study overall: Clones that contracted from day 15 to 85 were balanced CD4/CD8, while later expanders leaned CD4+. Shrinking CD4+ clones resided mostly in CM and EM, and CD8+ ones in EMRA.

This clonotype was seen a handful of times. Its antigen is unidentified. TCRdb recomputed calls from the 5' RACE reads with MiXCR, one row per CDR3 protein. The sample holds about 170,000 distinct CDR3 sequences, 10% to 15% seen once. Germline loops: CDR1 SGDLS, CDR2 YYNGEE. The CDR3 totals 15 residues. Deletions cut 0 bases from V and 5 bases from J, with 11 bases between. The material sequenced was PBMCs or a T cell subset sorted from them (not recorded which). This receptor was taken from a man between 18 and 35 years old who had mild COVID-19 (a few samples of this study predate the infection). Cell type and time point are not known. The chain links TRBV9 to TRBJ2-2, with D perhaps assigned TRBD1 or TRBD2 (6 bases each). The CDR3 coding sequence is TGTGCCAGCAGCGTAGTAGGAGGGGGGACCGGGGAGCTGTTTTTT. Protein: CASSVVGGGTGELFF.